The 25 T cell receptor beta chains below all came from one sample that was sequenced in a study of blood T cells in healthy people across ages. Together with a sample-barcoded 5' primer, a J-beta primer mix was included in a second PCR lasting roughly 6 to 12 cycles. TCRdb called the 5' RACE reads again in MiXCR, with one record for every CDR3 protein. This table has around 970,000 distinct CDR3 sequences, roughly 51% appearing once. The material sequenced was blood. The receptors originated from a woman in her fifties or sixties in good health.

The chain's CDR3 is CASSRGLAGDEQYF. The DNA of the CDR3 is TGTGCCAGCAGTAGAGGTCTAGCGGGAGACGAGCAGTACTTC. The chain carries TRBV27 and TRBJ2-7; TRBD2 agrees at 10 bases. Trimming took 5 bases from V and 5 from J; bases not matched to a gene: 6. The CDR3 totals 14 residues. CDR1 and CDR2 from the germline V gene are MNHEY and SMNVEV (reference sequence).

This chain uses TRBV7-2 with TRBJ2-3; 8 bases are a match to TRBD2. Trimming removed 3 bases from V and 5 bases from J; junction bases left unmatched: 7. CDR1 is SGHTA and CDR2 is FQGNSA in the germline V gene. This CDR3 is 15 amino acids long. The CDR3 sequence is CASSFHAGGGDTQYF. DNA for the CDR3: TGTGCCAGCAGCTTCCACGCGGGGGGTGGAGATACGCAGTATTTT.

The chain uses TRBV6-5 and TRBJ2-1, with TRBD2 identical over 8 bases. V gave up 0 bases and J gave up 7 bases; unmatched junction bases: 8. Germline V CDR1 and CDR2: MNHEY, SVGAGI. The CDR3 extends over 16 amino acids. Here the CDR3 reads CASSYSLTGGRNEQFF. DNA of the CDR3: TGTGCCAGCAGTTACTCGCTTACGGGAGGGCGTAATGAGCAGTTCTTC.

J is TRBJ2-7 and V is TRBV20-1, with 8 nucleotides matching TRBD2. V lost 0 bases and J lost 3; bases outside the gene matches: 10. Germline V gene data show CDR1 as DFQATT and CDR2 as SNEGSKA (reference sequence). The length of the CDR3 is 16 residues. The CDR3 reads CSAREFLAGALYEQYF. In nucleotides, the CDR3 is TGCAGTGCTAGAGAGTTCCTAGCGGGTGCACTCTACGAGCAGTACTTC.

The rearrangement links TRBV10-3 to TRBJ2-1; tentative D call: TRBD1 (5 bases). Germline lookup yields CDR1 ENHRY and CDR2 SYGVKD. V lost 5 bases and J 6 bases, leaving 26 bases between the germline ends. CDR3 size: 18 residues. The CDR3 protein is CAISTALVDRAALNEQFF. CDR3 nucleotide sequence: TGTGCCATCAGTACCGCCCTCGTCGACAGAGCTGCTCTCAATGAGCAGTTCTTC.

The V call is TRBV6-5, the J call TRBJ2-1; either TRBD1 or TRBD2 may fit D (6 bases each). The J call is in doubt because the DNA end fits TRBJ2-7 better. Germline V gene data show CDR1 as MNHEY and CDR2 as SVGAGI. CDR3 length: 14 residues. The CDR3 here is CAIEGGTDYNEQYF. DNA of the CDR3: TGTGCCATCGAAGGGGGGACGGACTACAATGAGCAGTACTTC.

The genes are TRBV29-1 and TRBJ1-2, with a tentative D call TRBD1 (5 bases). The CDR3 length is 11 residues. Trimming pared 4 bases from V and 8 bases from J, leaving 11 bases between. CDR1 is SQVTM, CDR2 ANQGSEA, per germline. Here the CDR3 reads CSVGRRGGYTF. The DNA for the CDR3 is TGCAGCGTTGGGCGAAGGGGCGGCTACACCTTC.

This chain connects TRBV4-3 to TRBJ2-7; 8 positions match TRBD2. Germline assignment: CDR1 LGHNA and CDR2 YSLEER. J gave up 3 bases and V 4 bases, and 14 bases lay outside the gene matches. The CDR3 length is 17 residues. CDR3 DNA sequence: TGCGCCAGCAGCCCTCGAAAGGACGAGCGGGAGCACTACGAGCAGTACTTC. Amino acid sequence: CASSPRKDEREHYEQYF.

This chain uses TRBV30 with TRBJ2-4; D is tentatively TRBD1 or TRBD2 (5 bases each). The V and J ends lost 5 bases and 9 bases respectively, with 11 bases between them. The CDR3 length is 11 residues. CDR1 GTSNPN and CDR2 SVGIG come from the germline V gene (reference sequence). The CDR3: CAWGGLGIQYF. CDR3 coding DNA: TGTGCCTGGGGGGGATTGGGCATTCAGTACTTC.

V usage is TRBV24-1 and J usage is TRBJ2-3; 7 bases are a match to TRBD1. Germline CDR1 KGHDR, CDR2 SFDVKD. V dropped 1 base and J dropped 3; count of bases not matched to a gene: 9. The length of the CDR3 is 17 residues. The CDR3 bases are TGTGCCACCAGTGATTTCGGGGACAGTGTGACTACAGATACGCAGTATTTT. Protein sequence: CATSDFGDSVTTDTQYF.

This clonotype was recorded only once. The chain carries TRBV28 and TRBJ2-2; D gene uncertain. V shed 6 bases and J shed 6 bases, with 8 bases lying between them. The CDR3 loop spans 12 amino acids. Germline lookup yields CDR1 MDHEN and CDR2 SYDVKM. The DNA for the CDR3 is TGTGCCAGCAGCATAAGGGCCGGGGAGCTGTTTTTT. Encoded protein: CASSIRAGELFF.

The rearrangement uses TRBV11-2 and TRBJ2-1, with D possibly being TRBD2 (5 bases). Looked up from germline, CDR1 is SGHAT and CDR2 is FQNNGV. The CDR3 is made up of 12 amino acids. V lost 2 bases to trimming and J lost 11 bases, with 10 bases between them. Here the CDR3 DNA reads TGTGCCAGCAGCTTAATAGCGACTAAGCAGTTCTTC. Its protein is CASSLIATKQFF.

The chain recombines TRBV13 with TRBJ2-7, with D uncertain. This CDR3 has 14 amino acids. Germline CDR1 and CDR2: PRHDT and FYEKMQ (reference sequence). Trimming pared 5 bases from V and 2 bases from J, leaving 13 bases between. The CDR3 bases are TGTGCCAGCAGCCCTCGAGCAGCCCCCTACGAGCAGTACTTC. It encodes CASSPRAAPYEQYF.

This sequence joins TRBV7-9 and TRBJ2-5; D is perhaps TRBD1 (5 bases). This CDR3 comprises 14 residues. Germline values: CDR1 SEHNR, CDR2 FQNEAQ (reference sequence). The germline V and J ends were trimmed by 1 base and 11 bases, with 17 bases remaining between them. CDR3 bases: TGTGCCAGCAGCTTAGGGGGCGCGCTCCGTGAGCAGTACTTC. Its protein is CASSLGGALREQYF.

This clonotype was counted a few times. The chain carries TRBV6-5 and TRBJ2-5; 8 nucleotides align to TRBD2. Unmatched junction bases numbered 9, after V lost 4 bases and J lost 8 bases. CDR1 is MNHEY, CDR2 SVGAGI, per germline. The CDR3 loop spans 14 amino acids. The CDR3 reads CASSFRTSRSTQYF. The CDR3 DNA sequence: TGTGCCAGCAGTTTCAGGACTAGCCGGAGTACCCAGTACTTC.

This clonotype was detected a few times. This chain joins TRBV4-1 and TRBJ2-7, with 11 bases matching TRBD1. CDR3 size: 15 residues. In germline, CDR1 is MGHRA, CDR2 YSYEKL. V lost 1 base and J lost 3; bases outside the gene matches: 2. For the CDR3, the DNA is TGCGCCAGCAGCCAAGTCGGGACAGGGGGCTACGAGCAGTACTTC. Translation: CASSQVGTGGYEQYF.

This sequence joins TRBV20-1 and TRBJ2-7, with 14 bases fitting TRBD2. The CDR3 sequence is 15 residues long. From germline, CDR1 is DFQATT and CDR2 SNEGSKA (reference sequence). V dropped 5 bases and J dropped 8; count of bases not matched to a gene: 11. CDR3 DNA sequence: TGCAGTGCTGGGACTAGCGGGAGACTACGTGTCAAGCAGTACTTC. It encodes CSAGTSGRLRVKQYF.

The chain combines TRBV3-1 with TRBJ1-5; 9 nucleotides agree with TRBD1. The CDR3 loop spans 15 amino acids. The germline V gene encodes CDR1 LGHDT and CDR2 YNNKEL (reference sequence). The V gene end was trimmed by 0 bases and the J gene end by 12 bases; junction bases not matched to a gene: 9. The CDR3 DNA reads as TGTGCCAGCAGCCAAGACGGGACAGGGATTTGGCACCAGCATTTT. As protein: CASSQDGTGIWHQHF.

This clonotype turned up a few times. This chain joins TRBV27 and TRBJ2-5; 8 nucleotides line up with TRBD2. The CDR3 is 14 amino acids. Trimming at V came to 5 bases and at J to 4 bases, leaving 6 bases not matched to a gene. Looked up from germline, CDR1 is MNHEY and CDR2 is SMNVEV (reference sequence). The CDR3 DNA is TGTGCCAGCAGTAAGCGAGCGGGAGTAGAGACCCAGTACTTC. Translating it yields CASSKRAGVETQYF.

The V and J genes are TRBV3-1 and TRBJ2-7, with D maybe TRBD2 (7 bases). Judging by the DNA end, TRBJ2-4 fits better; the J call may be wrong. The CDR3 extends over 18 amino acids. Germline CDR1 LGHDT, CDR2 YNNKEL (reference sequence). In nucleotides, the CDR3 is TGTGCCAGCAGCCAAAGCGGGACACCGGGGGGAGCCAAAAACATTCAGTACTTC. Translated: CASSQSGTPGGAKNIQYF.

This chain links TRBV6-2 or TRBV6-3 with TRBJ2-3; TRBD1 or TRBD2 may be the D gene (5 bases each). This CDR3 contains 15 residues. The germline gives CDR1 MNHEY, CDR2 SVGEGT. V lost 2 bases, J lost 5 bases, and 14 bases lay in between. CDR3: CASSYQALGVDTQYF. The CDR3 DNA reads TGTGCCAGCAGTTACCAGGCCCTGGGGGTAGATACGCAGTATTTT.

This clonotype was picked up a small number of times. The J gene is TRBJ1-4, the V gene TRBV12-3 or TRBV12-4; D not resolved. Deletions cut 2 bases from V and 8 bases from J, with 6 bases between. The CDR3 runs 12 residues. For the CDR3, the DNA is TGTGCCAGCAGTTTATCGGAGGAAAAACTGTTTTTT. Encoded protein: CASSLSEEKLFF.

The V call is TRBV12-3 or TRBV12-4, the J call TRBJ2-4, with TRBD2 identical over 8 bases. This CDR3 contains 17 residues. V shed 5 bases, J shed 13 bases, and the junction held 22 bases outside the gene matches. The CDR3 is CASSRGSGTSSLSEQYF. The CDR3 DNA sequence: TGTGCCAGCAGTAGGGGTAGTGGGACTAGTAGCCTGTCAGAGCAGTACTTC.

The chain combines TRBV7-9 with TRBJ2-1, with D possibly TRBD1 on 6 matching bases. Germline lookup yields CDR1 SEHNR and CDR2 FQNEAQ (reference sequence). The CDR3 runs to 17 residues. The ends were cut back, 1 base at V and 4 bases at J, with 17 bases in the middle. The CDR3 nucleotides are TGTGCCAGCAGCTTAGGGGCCGGGACACGACTATACAATGAGCAGTTCTTC. Its translation is CASSLGAGTRLYNEQFF.

This rearrangement joins TRBV20-1 to TRBJ2-5; the match to TRBD2 covers 11 bases. J gave up 4 bases and V 0 bases, and 7 bases lay outside the gene matches. This CDR3 has 16 residues. In germline, CDR1 is DFQATT, CDR2 SNEGSKA (reference sequence). CDR3 DNA: TGCAGTGCTAGAGAGAGCCGCGGGACTAGCGGAGAGACCCAGTACTTC. Its protein is CSARESRGTSGETQYF.